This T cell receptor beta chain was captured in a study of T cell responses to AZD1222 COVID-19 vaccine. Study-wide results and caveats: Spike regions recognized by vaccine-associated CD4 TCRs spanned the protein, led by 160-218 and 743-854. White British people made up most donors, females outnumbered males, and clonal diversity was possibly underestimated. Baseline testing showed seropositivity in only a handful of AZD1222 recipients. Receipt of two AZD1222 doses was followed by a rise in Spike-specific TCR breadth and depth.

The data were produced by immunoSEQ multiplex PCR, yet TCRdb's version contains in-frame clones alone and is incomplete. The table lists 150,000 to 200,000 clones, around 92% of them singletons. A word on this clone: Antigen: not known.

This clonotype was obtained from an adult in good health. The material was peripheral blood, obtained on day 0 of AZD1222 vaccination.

The CDR3 nucleotides are TGTGCCACCAGTGATCCTCCGGGCCGGGATCCCTCGAACACCGGGGAGCTGTTTTTT. Its protein is CATSDPPGRDPSNTGELFF. The V gene is TRBV24-1, the J gene TRBJ2-2; D may be TRBD2 (5 bases). Germline CDR1 is KGHDR and CDR2 is SFDVKD. This CDR3 is 19 amino acids long. Trimming pared 3 bases from V and 0 bases from J, leaving 19 bases between.